The present TCR beta chain was sequenced within a study of human T cells and chemical hapten exposure. Across the whole study: From small differences in pooled library volume came most of the variation in per-sample TCR yields.

The CDR3 extends over 14 amino acids. Germline V lookup: CDR1 SGDLS, CDR2 YYNGEE. V was cut by 0 bases and J by 2 bases, with 9 bases left in between. The template was total RNA from unfractionated whole blood. From the 5' RACE reads, TCRdb called clonotypes with MiXCR, one entry per CDR3 protein. The repertoire holds roughly 120,000 distinct CDR3 sequences, with around 20% as singletons. The clonotype originates from a human donor in good health. The V gene is TRBV9, the J gene TRBJ2-7; weak D call: TRBD1 (5 bases). The CDR3 region has the DNA TGTGCCAGCAGCGTAGAGGGGCGGACCTACGAGCAGTACTTC. Amino acid sequence: CASSVEGRTYEQYF.